The sequence of this TCR beta chain was determined in a study of T-cell reconstitution after alpha-beta-depleted transplantation in children. This CDR3 has 15 amino acids. Per the germline V gene, CDR1 is SGHRS and CDR2 is YFSETQ. A word on this clonotype: The junction shows a germline mismatch at one end, possibly a read error.

Unique molecular identifiers were incorporated when the TCRbeta library was constructed. TCRdb re-analysed the PCR reads in MiXCR, keeping a single row per CDR3 protein. The sample contains about 440,000 distinct CDR3 sequences, approximately 42% of which appear only once. The specimen comprised PBMCs, sampled before TCRalphabeta/CD19-depleted stem cell transplant. The TCR originated in a girl aged 2-10 years with aplastic anemia, due to receive a stem cell transplant. The chain links TRBV5-1 to TRBJ1-1; weak D call: TRBD1 (5 bases). The CDR3 coding sequence is TGCGCCAGCAGCTTGGGTGGGGGACCGAACGCTGAAGCTTTCTTT. It codes for CASSLGGGPNAEAFF. The whole variable domain, remainder taken from reference TRBV5-1 and TRBJ1-1, is KAGVTQTPRYLIKTRGQQVTLSCSPISGHRSVSWYQQTPGQGLQFLFEYFSETQRNKGNFPGRFSGRQFSNSRSEMNVSTLELGDSALYLCASSLGGGPNAEAFFGQGTRLTVV.